This TCR beta chain was observed in a study of cytomegalovirus exposure and HLA in healthy donors. Germline V gene lookup returns CDR1 SNHLY and CDR2 FYNNEI. The CDR3 runs to 12 residues. Between the trimmed V and J ends, which lost 0 bases and 4 bases, there was a span of 4 bases. The PCR ran on 60 Vbeta and 13 Jbeta primers. Using immunoSEQ multiplex PCR, the repertoire was profiled, and TCRdb retains in-frame clones only, with some absent. Here the sample spans 200,000 to 250,000 clones, approximately 81% being singletons. Study-level results: Cytomegalovirus status was reportedly diagnosed by the classifier with high specificity and sensitivity. Most TCRs appeared rarely, but some public TCRs recurred in many donors.

In the case of this clone: Its antigen remains unidentified.

The sample taken for sequencing was PBMCs. The rearrangement uses TRBV2 and TRBJ2-7; D is unclear. This clonotype was sampled from a human donor in good health. The CDR3 DNA follows: TGTGCCAGCAGTGAAGCGAGTTACGAGCAGTACTTC. Translation: CASSEASYEQYF.